These 14 T cell receptor beta chains were sequenced from one sample in a study of neurological immune-mediated disorders. MiXCR, applied by TCRdb to the 5' RACE reads, yields one record per CDR3 protein. The sample has around 15,000 distinct CDR3 sequences, about a fifth seen once. Sequencing used PBMCs. These receptors came from a man between 50 and 59 years old in good health.

This clonotype appeared a few times. The chain carries TRBV7-2 and TRBJ1-1; 7 nucleotides match TRBD1. The CDR3 runs 14 residues. The trim removed 5 bases at V and 5 bases at J, leaving 8 bases unmatched. CDR1 and CDR2 (germline): SGHTA, FQGNSA. The CDR3 DNA reads as TGTGCCAGCAGCCTGAGGACAGGAGGTACTGAAGCTTTCTTT. Translated, it gives CASSLRTGGTEAFF.

This clonotype was detected a few times. Being one base from a much bigger clone, this may be a read error. V gene TRBV7-7 combines with J gene TRBJ2-7; D is undetermined. Trimming cost V 1 base and J 4 bases, with 8 bases left between them. CDR3 length equals 13 residues. Germline V gene sequence: CDR1 SSHAT, CDR2 FNYEAQ (reference sequence). The CDR3 here is CASSLESWYEQYF. The CDR3 nucleotides are TGTGCCAGCAGCTTAGAGTCTTGGTACGAGCAGTACTTC.

This clonotype was recorded at least ten times. V is TRBV28 and J is TRBJ2-5; 8 nucleotides align to TRBD1. V shed 4 bases, J shed 2 bases, and the junction held 12 bases outside the gene matches. The CDR3 sequence is 17 residues long. Germline V lookup: CDR1 MDHEN, CDR2 SYDVKM. DNA for the CDR3: TGTGCCAGCAGTTCCTGGACAGGGAGAGGACCTCAAGAGACCCAGTACTTC. This translates into CASSSWTGRGPQETQYF.

This clonotype was recorded many times. The chain combines TRBV27 with TRBJ2-1, with 11 bases identical to TRBD2. V trimming: 2 bases; J trimming: 0 bases; junction bases outside the gene matches: 6. The CDR3 is 18 residues long. Germline V CDR1 and CDR2: MNHEY, SMNVEV (reference sequence). In nucleotides, the CDR3 is TGTGCCAGCAGTTTACGGCTAGCGGGGGGAAGCTCCTACAATGAGCAGTTCTTC. This encodes CASSLRLAGGSSYNEQFF.

This clonotype was counted at least ten times. This chain connects TRBV10-2 to TRBJ1-6, with D unresolved. Germline values: CDR1 WSHSY, CDR2 SAAADI. The V and J ends lost 2 bases and 3 bases respectively, with 8 bases between them. The CDR3 totals 15 residues. The CDR3: CASSEGTDYNSPLHF. For the CDR3, the DNA is TGCGCCAGCAGTGAGGGAACAGACTATAATTCACCCCTCCACTTT.

This clonotype was seen ten or more times. The genes are TRBV20-1 and TRBJ2-7; TRBD2 matches 7 bases. V lost 6 bases and J lost 5; bases outside the gene matches: 25. Germline V gives CDR1 DFQATT, CDR2 SNEGSKA (reference sequence). CDR3 length equals 18 residues. In DNA form, the CDR3 reads TGCAGTGCCCGAGGACGGCTGTGGGGTGGCGGGAGACTGGACGAGCAGTACTTC. It specifies CSARGRLWGGGRLDEQYF.

This clonotype was observed at least ten times. V is TRBV5-6 and J is TRBJ1-5; 7 bases are a match to TRBD1. This CDR3 region has 14 residues. Looked up from germline, CDR1 is SGHDT and CDR2 is YYEEEE. Unmatched junction bases numbered 5, after V lost 5 bases and J lost 3 bases. The CDR3 loop reads CASRYGQVNQPQHF. In DNA form, the CDR3 reads TGTGCCAGCAGGTATGGACAGGTCAATCAGCCCCAGCATTTT.

This clonotype appeared many times. This chain links TRBV7-8 with TRBJ2-7; tentative D call: TRBD2 (6 bases). Germline-derived CDR1 and CDR2 are SGHVS and FQNEAQ. CDR3 length: 15 residues. The V end was cut by 6 bases, the J end by 2 bases, with 17 bases between. This CDR3 reads CASRAGLAGPYEQYF. CDR3 DNA: TGTGCCAGCAGGGCGGGGTTAGCCGGCCCCTACGAGCAGTACTTC. The complete variable domain, with remaining parts taken from reference TRBV7-8 and TRBJ2-7, reads GAGVSQSPRYKVAKRGQDVALRCDPISGHVSLFWYQQALGQGPEFLTYFQNEAQLDKSGLPSDRFFAERPEGSVSTLKIQRTQQEDSAVYLCASRAGLAGPYEQYFGPGTRLTVT.

By proportion, this clonotype is medium-sized. The gene calls are TRBV20-1 and TRBJ1-1; D unclear. The V end lost 6 bases, the J end lost 0 bases, and 11 bases lay between the germline ends. CDR1 is DFQATT, CDR2 SNEGSKA, per germline (reference sequence). This CDR3 has 13 residues. The CDR3 DNA sequence: TGCAGTGCCCTGGCACACCTGAACACTGAAGCTTTCTTT. Translation: CSALAHLNTEAFF.

This clonotype is termed medium-sized (0.01 to 0.1%). The chain couples TRBV5-6 to TRBJ1-1; D gene uncertain. Germline loops: CDR1 SGHDT, CDR2 YYEEEE. This CDR3 region has 13 residues. V shed 2 bases and J shed 6 bases, with 11 bases lying between them. Written as DNA, the CDR3 is TGTGCCAGCAGCTTAAGCGGGCGCCCTGAAGCTTTCTTT. Encoded protein: CASSLSGRPEAFF. Full variable domain (rest looked up from reference TRBV5-6 and TRBJ1-1): DAGVTQSPTHLIKTRGQQVTLRCSPKSGHDTVSWYQQALGQGPQFIFQYYEEEERQRGNFPDRFSGHQFPNYSSELNVNALLLGDSALYLCASSLSGRPEAFFGQGTRLTVV.

In this sample, this clonotype turned up many times. CDR3 sequence: CASSPLALNYGYTF. Written as DNA, the CDR3 is TGTGCCAGCAGCCCCCTTGCACTAAACTATGGCTACACCTTC. The chain employs TRBV3-1 and TRBJ1-2, with D hard to call. V was pared by 4 bases and J by 2 bases, with 11 bases between. Germline V CDR1 and CDR2: LGHDT, YNNKEL (reference sequence). CDR3 length: 14 amino acids. Complete variable domain (other parts from reference TRBV3-1 and TRBJ1-2): DTAVSQTPKYLVTQMGNDKSIKCEQNLGHDTMYWYKQDSKKFLKIMFSYNNKELIINETVPNRFSPKSPDKAHLNLHINSLELGDSAVYFCASSPLALNYGYTFGSGTRLTVV.

This clonotype was counted many times. The V call is TRBV4-3, the J call TRBJ2-1, with 10 bases identical to TRBD2. The trim removed 4 bases at V and 1 base at J, leaving 7 bases unmatched. The length of the CDR3 is 17 residues. The germline CDR1 and CDR2 sequences are LGHNA and YSLEER. CDR3 DNA: TGCGCCAGCAGCCCGCGGGGTAGCGGGAGGTCCTACAATGAGCAGTTCTTC. Translation: CASSPRGSGRSYNEQFF.

The sample holds many counts of this clonotype. The J gene is TRBJ2-2, the V gene TRBV29-1; D is possibly TRBD1 or TRBD2 (5 bases each). The CDR3 has 12 amino acids. Germline loops: CDR1 SQVTM, CDR2 ANQGSEA. Trimming removed 3 bases at V and 8 bases at J, with 10 bases between. The CDR3 sequence: CSVDQGVGELFF. DNA of the CDR3: TGCAGCGTTGATCAGGGAGTGGGGGAGCTGTTTTTT.

This clonotype was seen a handful of times. The V gene is TRBV4-3, the J gene TRBJ2-1; D gene ambiguous. CDR3 length: 17 amino acids. V was shortened by 0 bases and J by 0 bases, with 12 bases between the two germline ends. Germline lookup yields CDR1 LGHNA and CDR2 YSLEER. CDR3 protein: CASSQDSGRSSYNEQFF. The CDR3 DNA sequence: TGCGCCAGCAGCCAAGATTCCGGTCGGAGCTCCTACAATGAGCAGTTCTTC.